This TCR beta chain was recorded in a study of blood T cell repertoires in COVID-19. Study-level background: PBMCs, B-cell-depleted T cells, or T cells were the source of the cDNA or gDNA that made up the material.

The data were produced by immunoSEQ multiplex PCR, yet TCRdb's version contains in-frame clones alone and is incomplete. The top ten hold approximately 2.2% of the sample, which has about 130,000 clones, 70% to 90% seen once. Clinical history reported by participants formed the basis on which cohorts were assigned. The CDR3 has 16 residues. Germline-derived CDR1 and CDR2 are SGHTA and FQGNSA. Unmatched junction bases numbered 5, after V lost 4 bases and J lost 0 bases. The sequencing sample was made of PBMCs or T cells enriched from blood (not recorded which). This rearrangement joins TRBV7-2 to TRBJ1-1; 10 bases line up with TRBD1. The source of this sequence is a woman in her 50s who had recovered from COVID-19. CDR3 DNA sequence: TGTGCCAGCAGCTCCCCGGGACAGGGGATGAACACTGAAGCTTTCTTT. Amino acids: CASSSPGQGMNTEAFF.